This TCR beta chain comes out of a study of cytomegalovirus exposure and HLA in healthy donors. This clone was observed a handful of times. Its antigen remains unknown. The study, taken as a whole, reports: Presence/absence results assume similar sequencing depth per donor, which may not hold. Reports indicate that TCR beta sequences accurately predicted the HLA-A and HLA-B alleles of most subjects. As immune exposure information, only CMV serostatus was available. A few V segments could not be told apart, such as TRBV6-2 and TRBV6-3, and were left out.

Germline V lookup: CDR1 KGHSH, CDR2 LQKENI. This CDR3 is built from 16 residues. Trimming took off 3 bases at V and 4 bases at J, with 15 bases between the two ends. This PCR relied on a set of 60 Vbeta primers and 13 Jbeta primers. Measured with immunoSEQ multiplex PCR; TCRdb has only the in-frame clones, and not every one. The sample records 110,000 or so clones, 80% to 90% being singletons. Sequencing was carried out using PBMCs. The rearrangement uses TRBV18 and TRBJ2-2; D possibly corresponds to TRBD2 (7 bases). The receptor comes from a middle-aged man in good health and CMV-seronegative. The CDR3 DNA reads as TGTGCCAGCTCACCCCGGGGGGCGCTTAGCACCGGGGAGCTGTTTTTT. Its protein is CASSPRGALSTGELFF.